This entry lists 18 T cell receptor beta chains sequenced from one sample in a study of shared clonotypes between healthy human individuals. TCRdb keeps only in-frame clones here, not all; method: immunoSEQ multiplex PCR. The data show 2.5 million or so clones, with roughly nine tenths seen just once and roughly 0.13% held by the top ten. The specimen was naive CD4+ T cells sorted from blood. Subset of the sample: CD45RA+ positively selected. The receptor set was obtained from a man between 18 and 29 years old in good health.

The gene calls are TRBV5-6 and TRBJ2-7, with a tentative D call TRBD1 (6 bases). From germline, CDR1 is SGHDT and CDR2 YYEEEE. The ends were cut back, 5 bases at V and 6 bases at J, with 12 bases in the middle. The CDR3 length is 12 residues. The CDR3 is CASRRTGTEQYF. Here the CDR3 DNA reads TGTGCCAGCAGAAGAACAGGGACCGAGCAGTACTTC.

The V and J genes are TRBV5-1 and TRBJ2-4; D is perhaps TRBD2 (6 bases). Germline CDR1 reads SGHRS; CDR2 reads YFSETQ. This CDR3 is 16 amino acids long. V was shortened by 0 bases and J by 1 base, with 11 bases between the two germline ends. CDR3 amino acids: CASSLEGAGAKNIQYF. CDR3 sequence (DNA): TGCGCCAGCAGCTTGGAGGGCGCGGGGGCCAAAAACATTCAGTACTTC.

The chain combines TRBV6-5 with TRBJ2-3, with 7 positions matching TRBD1. V lost 4 bases to trimming and J lost 0 bases; unmatched junction nucleotides: 7. From germline, CDR1 is MNHEY and CDR2 SVGAGI. The CDR3 loop spans 16 amino acids. The CDR3 protein is CASSFGTVTSTDTQYF. CDR3 in DNA: TGTGCCAGCAGTTTCGGGACAGTGACTAGCACAGATACGCAGTATTTT.

The J gene is TRBJ2-1, the V gene TRBV4-1; 9 bases agree with TRBD2. The germline CDR1 and CDR2 sequences are MGHRA and YSYEKL. J gave up 7 bases and V 4 bases, and 14 bases lay outside the gene matches. This CDR3 is built from 17 residues. The CDR3 protein is CASSPRTSEVRRNEQFF. The CDR3 nucleotides are TGCGCCAGCAGCCCGCGGACTAGCGAAGTACGTAGGAATGAGCAGTTCTTC.

This chain links TRBV4-3 with TRBJ2-6; D tentatively fits TRBD1 or TRBD2 (5 bases each). This CDR3 spans 21 amino acids. In germline, CDR1 is LGHNA, CDR2 YSLEER. The ends were cut back, 8 bases at V and 1 base at J, with 30 bases in the middle. As DNA, the CDR3 is TGCGCCAGCCCCAAACGTCGGACCGAGGGGATTTCTTTTTCTGGGGCCAACGTCCTGACTTTC. It yields the protein CASPKRRTEGISFSGANVLTF.

The chain has TRBV7-8 and TRBJ2-7, with 11 bases that match TRBD2. Germline V lookup: CDR1 SGHVS, CDR2 FQNEAQ. CDR3 size: 15 residues. V lost 3 bases to trimming and J lost 4 bases; unmatched junction nucleotides: 5. Here the CDR3 reads CASSLATSGSYEQYF. Here the CDR3 DNA reads TGTGCCAGCAGCTTGGCCACTAGCGGGAGTTACGAGCAGTACTTC.

The chain has TRBV10-1 and TRBJ2-1; 13 nucleotides align to TRBD2. CDR1 is WNHNN and CDR2 is SYGVQD in the germline V gene (reference sequence). Trimming cost V 0 bases and J 9 bases; bases outside gene matches: 5. This CDR3 comprises 16 residues. DNA for the CDR3: TGCGCCAGCAGTGAGTCGCGACTAGCGGGAGGCGGTGAGCAGTTCTTC. Protein sequence: CASSESRLAGGGEQFF.

J is TRBJ2-1 and V is TRBV28, with 8 positions matching TRBD1. CDR1 is MDHEN and CDR2 is SYDVKM in the germline V gene. Unmatched junction bases numbered 20, after V lost 8 bases and J lost 5 bases. The CDR3 sequence is 18 residues long. Here the CDR3 reads CASGTPGQAEKSHNEQFF. CDR3 nucleotide sequence: TGTGCCAGCGGGACTCCGGGACAGGCCGAGAAGTCCCACAATGAGCAGTTCTTC.

V gene TRBV7-9 combines with J gene TRBJ2-3; D may match TRBD1 or TRBD2 (5 bases each). Germline CDR1 and CDR2: SEHNR and FQNEAQ (reference sequence). V lost 2 bases, J lost 0 bases, and 12 bases lay in between. The CDR3 contains 16 residues. CDR3 region: CASSLILAGSTDTQYF. In DNA form, the CDR3 reads TGTGCCAGCAGCTTAATTCTAGCAGGGAGCACAGATACGCAGTATTTT.

This clone has only a few counts. CDR3 loop: CASSWGQGPPAFF. The CDR3 DNA sequence: TGCGCCAGCAGCTGGGGACAGGGCCCGCCAGCTTTCTTT. The chain employs TRBV5-1 and TRBJ1-1, with 9 bases fitting TRBD1. The germline V gene encodes CDR1 SGHRS and CDR2 YFSETQ. The ends lost 3 bases at V and 10 bases at J; junction bases unmatched: 7. This CDR3 comprises 13 residues.

The CDR3 DNA is TGCGCCAGCAGGGAAGCGGGTGGAACCACAGATACGCAGTATTTT. This translates into CASREAGGTTDTQYF. The chain joins TRBV5-1 to TRBJ2-3, with a weak D call TRBD2 (6 bases). In germline, CDR1 is SGHRS, CDR2 YFSETQ. Trimming removed 5 bases from V and 2 bases from J, with 15 bases in between. The CDR3 contains 15 residues. Using reference TRBV5-1 and TRBJ2-3 for the parts outside the CDR3, the full variable domain is KAGVTQTPRYLIKTRGQQVTLSCSPISGHRSVSWYQQTPGQGLQFLFEYFSETQRNKGNFPGRFSGRQFSNSRSEMNVSTLELGDSALYLCASREAGGTTDTQYFGPGTRLTVL.

The chain uses TRBV19 and TRBJ1-1; 9 bases are a match to TRBD1. V was pared by 9 bases and J by 5 bases, with 10 bases of the junction left unmatched. Per germline, CDR1 LNHDA and CDR2 SQIVND (reference sequence). The CDR3 sequence is 14 residues long. The CDR3 reads CASNRDRAGTEAFF. CDR3 DNA sequence: TGTGCCAGCAACCGGGACAGGGCGGGAACTGAAGCTTTCTTT.

Comment on this clone: This sample also contains other DNA sequences that code for the same CDR3. The rearrangement joins TRBV2 to TRBJ2-1; 15 bases line up with TRBD2. This CDR3 has 14 residues. The V segment lost 6 bases and the J segment 6 bases; nucleotides outside the gene matches: 0. Per germline, CDR1 SNHLY and CDR2 FYNNEI. The chain's CDR3 is CASRGLAGGNEQFF. CDR3 DNA: TGTGCCAGCAGGGGACTAGCGGGAGGCAATGAGCAGTTCTTC.

On this clone itself: The same CDR3 also results from other DNA sequences found in this sample. The chain couples TRBV5-1 to TRBJ2-7; 7 bases match TRBD1. This CDR3 spans 12 amino acids. Germline-derived CDR1 and CDR2 are SGHRS and YFSETQ. J was trimmed by 7 bases and V by 4 bases; bases with no gene match: 5. The CDR3 coding sequence is TGCGCCAGCAGCCAGGGACAGTCAGAGCAGTACTTC. The encoded protein is CASSQGQSEQYF.

The rearrangement links TRBV11-2 to TRBJ1-1, with D hard to call. Between the trimmed V and J ends, which lost 9 bases and 1 base, there was a span of 15 bases. The CDR3 is 14 residues long. Per the germline V gene, CDR1 is SGHAT and CDR2 is FQNNGV. The CDR3 bases are TGTGCCAGTCATATAGGCCGGAGGAACACTGAAGCTTTCTTT. It yields the protein CASHIGRRNTEAFF. The entire variable domain, with the rest obtained from reference TRBV11-2 and TRBJ1-1, is as follows: EAGVAQSPRYKIIEKRQSVAFWCNPISGHATLYWYQQILGQGPKLLIQFQNNGVVDDSQLPKDRFSAERLKGVDSTLKIQPAKLEDSAVYLCASHIGRRNTEAFFGQGTRLTVV.

This sequence joins TRBV6-6 and TRBJ1-6; 11 bases map to TRBD1. From germline, CDR1 is MNHNY and CDR2 SVGAGI (reference sequence). V lost 6 bases, J lost 9 bases, and 4 bases stayed unmatched. CDR3 length equals 14 residues. CDR3 sequence (DNA): TGTGCCAGCAGAATTGGGACAGGGGGTTCACCCCTCCACTTT. This sequence encodes CASRIGTGGSPLHF.

V usage is TRBV28 and J usage is TRBJ2-5, with TRBD2 matching over 8 bases. CDR1 is MDHEN and CDR2 is SYDVKM in the germline V gene. Trimming cost V 6 bases and J 5 bases; bases outside gene matches: 11. This CDR3 comprises 15 residues. Here the CDR3 DNA reads TGTGCCAGCAGCCGCACTGTCCTAGCGGGTGAGACCCAGTACTTC. It yields the protein CASSRTVLAGETQYF.

The CDR3 protein is CAACRETDTQYF. In DNA, the CDR3 is TGTGCCGCCTGCAGGGAAACAGATACGCAGTATTTT. The chain joins TRBV2 to TRBJ2-3; D is perhaps TRBD1 (5 bases). V dropped 11 bases and J dropped 3 bases, with 12 bases sitting between them. Per germline, CDR1 SNHLY and CDR2 FYNNEI. The CDR3 contains 12 residues.